A single sample gave rise to the 20 T cell receptor beta chains below, sequenced in a study of cytomegalovirus exposure and HLA in healthy donors. PCR was performed using 60 Vbeta and 13 Jbeta primers. Assay used: immunoSEQ multiplex PCR; TCRdb lists only in-frame clones, some missing. The sample shows around 240,000 clones, 82% of them seen only once. The source material was PBMCs. The source is a woman in her thirties or forties in good health and CMV-seropositive.

The V and J genes are TRBV6-1 and TRBJ2-5, with 8 bases identical to TRBD1. The CDR3 has 14 amino acids. Unmatched junction bases numbered 8, after V lost 7 bases and J lost 4 bases. In germline, CDR1 is MNHNS, CDR2 SASEGT. The CDR3 protein is CASTLGQGRETQYF. The CDR3 nucleotides read TGTGCCAGCACCCTAGGACAGGGCCGAGAGACCCAGTACTTC.

The V call is TRBV28, the J call TRBJ2-4, with D possibly being TRBD2 (6 bases). The CDR3 is 13 amino acids. V was clipped by 1 base and J by 7 bases, with 8 bases between them. Germline V gives CDR1 MDHEN, CDR2 SYDVKM. The DNA for the CDR3 is TGTGCCAGCAGTTTATTTGGGGGGAACATTCAGTACTTC. Protein product: CASSLFGGNIQYF.

This chain joins TRBV7-8 and TRBJ2-1, with 7 bases aligning to TRBD1. Trimming at V came to 3 bases and at J to 7 bases, leaving 3 bases not matched to a gene. From germline, CDR1 is SGHVS and CDR2 FQNEAQ. This CDR3 comprises 13 residues. The CDR3 protein is CASSFRGRNEQFF. Written as DNA, the CDR3 is TGTGCCAGCAGCTTTAGGGGGCGAAATGAGCAGTTCTTC. Supplemented by reference TRBV7-8 and TRBJ2-1, the full variable domain reads GAGVSQSPRYKVAKRGQDVALRCDPISGHVSLFWYQQALGQGPEFLTYFQNEAQLDKSGLPSDRFFAERPEGSVSTLKIQRTQQEDSAVYLCASSFRGRNEQFFGPGTRLTVL.

This clone was recorded once. The chain links TRBV9 to TRBJ2-7; D is unclear. The V end lost 1 base, the J end lost 2 bases, and 13 bases lay between the germline ends. CDR3 length: 15 amino acids. Germline CDR1 reads SGDLS; CDR2 reads YYNGEE. The DNA for the CDR3 is TGTGCCAGCAGCGTACTGGGCTCCGCTACCTACGAGCAGTACTTC. Translation gives CASSVLGSATYEQYF.

The V and J genes are TRBV30 and TRBJ1-2; perhaps TRBD1 as D (6 bases). CDR1 GTSNPN and CDR2 SVGIG come from the germline V gene (reference sequence). V lost 4 bases to trimming and J lost 4 bases, with 10 bases between them. The CDR3 runs 12 residues. The CDR3 DNA is TGTGCCTGGAACAGGGACGGCTATGGCTACACCTTC. Its translation: CAWNRDGYGYTF.

The chain employs TRBV29-1 and TRBJ2-3, with TRBD1 matching over 7 bases. CDR3 length: 17 residues. The V gene's germline CDR1 is SQVTM and CDR2 ANQGSEA. The ends lost 6 bases at V and 0 bases at J; junction bases unmatched: 15. The CDR3 protein is CSVLPIRQGASTDTQYF. DNA for the CDR3: TGCAGCGTCCTCCCCATTCGACAGGGAGCTAGCACAGATACGCAGTATTTT.

J is TRBJ2-1 and V is TRBV11-3; D is unclear. Between the trimmed V and J ends, which lost 0 bases and 8 bases, there was a span of 8 bases. Germline V gene data show CDR1 as SGHNT and CDR2 as YENEEA. The CDR3 totals 13 residues. The CDR3 loop is CASSLDPGDEQFF. CDR3 nucleotides: TGTGCCAGCAGCTTAGATCCCGGAGATGAGCAGTTCTTC.

This clone has just one count. The chain employs TRBV30 and TRBJ1-1; no clear D. The CDR3 length is 14 residues. V was cut by 4 bases and J by 4 bases, with 16 bases left in between. Looked up from germline, CDR1 is GTSNPN and CDR2 is SVGIG (reference sequence). CDR3 DNA: TGTGCCTGGAACCGGGAGCTTGTCGGCACTGAAGCTTTCTTT. Translated, it gives CAWNRELVGTEAFF.

CDR3 in DNA: TGTGCCAGCAGCTTATTACTAGCGGGGGGGCCTTCATACAATGAGCAGTTCTTC. The encoded protein is CASSLLLAGGPSYNEQFF. The V call is TRBV7-9, the J call TRBJ2-1, with 13 bases fitting TRBD2. Germline V lookup: CDR1 SEHNR, CDR2 FQNEAQ (reference sequence). V trimming: 2 bases; J trimming: 4 bases; junction bases outside the gene matches: 8. The CDR3 sequence is 18 residues long.

This chain joins TRBV4-2 and TRBJ2-6; possibly TRBD2 for D (6 bases). CDR3 length equals 18 residues. Germline V lookup: CDR1 LGHNA, CDR2 YNFKEQ. Trimming shortened V by 4 bases and J by 0 bases, and 16 bases separated the two germline ends. CDR3 loop: CASSLAGAGNSGANVLTF. DNA for the CDR3: TGTGCCAGCAGCCTGGCTGGGGCGGGGAACTCTGGGGCCAACGTCCTGACTTTC.

This clone was recorded only once. V usage is TRBV4-3 and J usage is TRBJ1-4, with 7 bases aligning to TRBD1. Losses at the gene ends were 1 base for V and 7 bases for J; bases not matched to a gene: 3. This CDR3 is 14 amino acids long. Germline-derived CDR1 and CDR2 are LGHNA and YSLEER. The CDR3 here is CASSQGRDSEKLFF. CDR3 nucleotides: TGCGCCAGCAGCCAAGGTCGGGACAGTGAAAAACTGTTTTTT.

J is TRBJ2-1 and V is TRBV7-9; TRBD2 agrees at 8 bases. CDR1 is SEHNR, CDR2 FQNEAQ, per germline (reference sequence). The CDR3 loop spans 18 amino acids. V dropped 2 bases and J dropped 4; count of bases not matched to a gene: 13. In DNA form, the CDR3 reads TGTGCCAGCAGCTTAATGCCACTGACTAGCGAAAGGTACAATGAGCAGTTCTTC. Encoded protein: CASSLMPLTSERYNEQFF.

The chain joins TRBV11-2 to TRBJ1-2; 7 bases match TRBD1. V trimming: 5 bases; J trimming: 2 bases; junction bases outside the gene matches: 11. Germline V lookup: CDR1 SGHAT, CDR2 FQNNGV. This CDR3 is 16 amino acids long. The CDR3 is CASSPIGDSPNYGYTF. The CDR3 coding sequence is TGTGCCAGCAGCCCTATAGGGGACAGCCCAAACTATGGCTACACCTTC.

The V gene is TRBV19, the J gene TRBJ2-3; D perhaps matches TRBD1 (6 bases). Germline V gives CDR1 LNHDA, CDR2 SQIVND (reference sequence). The ends were cut back, 3 bases at V and 3 bases at J, with 10 bases in the middle. The CDR3 extends over 14 amino acids. The CDR3 DNA follows: TGTGCCAGTAGTATTATCAGGGGTACAGATACGCAGTATTTT. This gives the protein CASSIIRGTDTQYF.

The chain uses TRBV5-5 and TRBJ2-1; D gene uncertain. This CDR3 spans 13 amino acids. Germline CDR1 SGHKS, CDR2 YYEKEE (reference sequence). Trimming shortened V by 4 bases and J by 9 bases, and 14 bases separated the two germline ends. DNA of the CDR3: TGTGCCAGCAGCAACCCCTCCCTCAGTGAGCAGTTCTTC. Translating it yields CASSNPSLSEQFF.

The chain couples TRBV12-5 to TRBJ2-2; 11 bases line up with TRBD2. Trimming removed 6 bases from V and 7 bases from J; junction bases left unmatched: 4. Looked up from germline, CDR1 is LGHNT and CDR2 is FRNRAP. There are 14 residues in the CDR3. CDR3 in DNA: TGTGCTAGTGGCCCGGGACTAGCGGACGGGGAGCTGTTTTTT. Translated, it gives CASGPGLADGELFF. The entire variable domain, with the rest obtained from reference TRBV12-5 and TRBJ2-2, is as follows: DARVTQTPRHKVTEMGQEVTMRCQPILGHNTVFWYRQTMMQGLELLAYFRNRAPLDDSGMPKDRFSAEMPDATLATLKIQPSEPRDSAVYFCASGPGLADGELFFGEGSRLTVL.

CDR3 residues: CAAVGSRGGNTIYF. The DNA of the CDR3 is TGTGCCGCTGTTGGGTCTCGAGGGGGAAACACCATATATTTT. The V call is TRBV30, the J call TRBJ1-3; D remains ambiguous. V shed 8 bases and J shed 4 bases, with 18 bases lying between them. Germline assignment: CDR1 GTSNPN and CDR2 SVGIG (reference sequence). The CDR3 spans 14 residues. Complete variable domain (other parts from reference TRBV30 and TRBJ1-3): SQTIHQWPATLVQPVGSPLSLECTVEGTSNPNLYWYRQAAGRGLQLLFYSVGIGQISSEVPQNLSASRPQDRQFILSSKKLLLSDSGFYLCAAVGSRGGNTIYFGEGSWLTVV.

The chain carries TRBV7-9 and TRBJ2-1; a weak D match, TRBD2 (5 bases). The germline CDR1 and CDR2 sequences are SEHNR and FQNEAQ (reference sequence). The CDR3 runs to 14 residues. The germline V and J ends were trimmed by 2 bases and 8 bases, with 13 bases remaining between them. The CDR3 sequence is CASSLTRVLDEQFF. DNA for the CDR3: TGTGCCAGCAGCTTAACTAGGGTTTTAGATGAGCAGTTCTTC.

This clone was detected once. In DNA form, the CDR3 reads TGCGCCAGCAGCCAATTCCGGGGTACATCCCCTGAAGCTTTCTTT. As protein: CASSQFRGTSPEAFF. The chain couples TRBV4-1 to TRBJ1-1; D remains ambiguous. CDR1 is MGHRA and CDR2 is YSYEKL in the germline V gene. The V and J ends lost 2 bases and 6 bases respectively, with 16 bases between them. This CDR3 has 15 residues.

This chain uses TRBV10-1 with TRBJ1-4; D is possibly TRBD1 (5 bases). Germline values: CDR1 WNHNN, CDR2 SYGVQD (reference sequence). V was cut by 0 bases and J by 7 bases, with 12 bases left in between. The CDR3 is 15 residues long. CDR3 DNA: TGCGCCAGCAGTGAGTCGGGCAGGGAAGGTGAAAAACTGTTTTTT. This encodes CASSESGREGEKLFF.